This T cell receptor beta chain emerged from a study of OX40 agonist ivuxolimab in advanced cancers. About the study: Ivuxolimab is a fully human IgG2 antibody that activates OX40 (CD134). Partial responses were achieved by three patients, of whom one had hepatocellular carcinoma and two had cutaneous melanoma.

General study points: Antigen specificity of clonally expanded peripheral T cells was not established.

A note on this clone: Its specificity is not known.

Assay: immunoSEQ multiplex PCR; the TCRdb copy retains only in-frame clones and omits some. The sample yields around 55,000 clones, around three quarters seen once. This clonotype originated in an adult with an advanced solid tumor such as melanoma, head and neck, liver or kidney cancer. The sample consisted of CD4+ or CD8+ T cells sorted from blood, taken in a trial of the OX40 agonist ivuxolimab.

CDR3 region: CASSQGMRAGGTYEQYF. CDR3 nucleotides: TGCGCCAGCAGCCAAGGGATGCGAGCGGGGGGGACCTACGAGCAGTACTTC. The chain couples TRBV4-3 to TRBJ2-7, with 10 bases aligning to TRBD2. The CDR3 is 17 residues long. The J segment lost 2 bases and the V segment lost 1 base, leaving 8 bases of the junction unmatched. Germline V CDR1 and CDR2: LGHNA, YSLEER.